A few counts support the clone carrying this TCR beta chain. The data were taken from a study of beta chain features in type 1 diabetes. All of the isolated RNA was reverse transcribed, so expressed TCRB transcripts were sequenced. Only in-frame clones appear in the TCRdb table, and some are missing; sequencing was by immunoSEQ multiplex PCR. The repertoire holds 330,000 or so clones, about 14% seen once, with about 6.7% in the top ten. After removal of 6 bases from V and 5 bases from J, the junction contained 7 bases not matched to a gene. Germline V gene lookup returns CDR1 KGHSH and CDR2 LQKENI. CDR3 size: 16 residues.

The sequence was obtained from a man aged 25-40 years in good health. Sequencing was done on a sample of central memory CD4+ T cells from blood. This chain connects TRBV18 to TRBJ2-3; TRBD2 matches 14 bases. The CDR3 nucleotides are TGTGCCAGCTCCCCGACTAGCGGGGGGGCCGGAGATACGCAGTATTTT. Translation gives CASSPTSGGAGDTQYF.